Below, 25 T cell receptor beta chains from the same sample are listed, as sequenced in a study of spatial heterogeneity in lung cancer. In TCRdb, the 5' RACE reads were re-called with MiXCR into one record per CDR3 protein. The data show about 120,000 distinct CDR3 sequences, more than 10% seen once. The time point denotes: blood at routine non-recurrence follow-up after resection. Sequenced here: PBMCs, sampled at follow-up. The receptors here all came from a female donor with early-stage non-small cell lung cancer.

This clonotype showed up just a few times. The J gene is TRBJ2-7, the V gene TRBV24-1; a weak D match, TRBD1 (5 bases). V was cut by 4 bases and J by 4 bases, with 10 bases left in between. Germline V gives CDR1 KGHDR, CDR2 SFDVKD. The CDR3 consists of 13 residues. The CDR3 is CATSESPGYEQYF. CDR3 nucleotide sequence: TGTGCCACCAGTGAGTCACCAGGGTACGAGCAGTACTTC.

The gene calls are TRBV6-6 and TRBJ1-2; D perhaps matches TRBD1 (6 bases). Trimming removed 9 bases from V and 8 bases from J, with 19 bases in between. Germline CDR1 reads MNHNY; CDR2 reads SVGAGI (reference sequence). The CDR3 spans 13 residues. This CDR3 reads CASRTGNFWGYTF. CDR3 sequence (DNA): TGTGCCAGTCGCACAGGGAATTTTTGGGGCTACACCTTC.

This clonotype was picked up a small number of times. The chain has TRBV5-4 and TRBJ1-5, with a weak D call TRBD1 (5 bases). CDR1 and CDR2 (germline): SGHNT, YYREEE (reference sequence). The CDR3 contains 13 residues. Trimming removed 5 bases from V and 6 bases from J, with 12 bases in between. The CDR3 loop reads CASSPGGSQPQHF. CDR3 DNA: TGTGCCAGCAGTCCGGGGGGATCTCAGCCCCAGCATTTT.

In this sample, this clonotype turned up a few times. CDR3 sequence: CASSYGGNQPQHF. For the CDR3, the DNA is TGTGCCAGCAGTTACGGAGGGAACCAGCCCCAGCATTTT. The chain couples TRBV6-2 or TRBV6-3 to TRBJ1-5; D not certain. Germline V CDR1 and CDR2: MNHEY, SVGEGT. V gave up 2 bases and J gave up 7 bases, with 9 bases separating them. There are 13 residues in the CDR3.

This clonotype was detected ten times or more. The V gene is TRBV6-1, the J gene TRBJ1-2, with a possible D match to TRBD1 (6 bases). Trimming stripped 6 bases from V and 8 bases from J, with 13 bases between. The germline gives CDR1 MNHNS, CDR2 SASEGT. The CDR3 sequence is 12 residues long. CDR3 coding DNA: TGTGCCAGCAGAGACAGGTCTAGAGGCTACACCTTC. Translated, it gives CASRDRSRGYTF.

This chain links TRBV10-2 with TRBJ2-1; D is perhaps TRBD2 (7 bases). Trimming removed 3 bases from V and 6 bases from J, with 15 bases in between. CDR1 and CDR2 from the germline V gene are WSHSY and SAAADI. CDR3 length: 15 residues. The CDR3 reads CASSDGLGGGNEQFF. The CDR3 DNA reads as TGCGCCAGCAGTGACGGACTAGGGGGGGGCAATGAGCAGTTCTTC.

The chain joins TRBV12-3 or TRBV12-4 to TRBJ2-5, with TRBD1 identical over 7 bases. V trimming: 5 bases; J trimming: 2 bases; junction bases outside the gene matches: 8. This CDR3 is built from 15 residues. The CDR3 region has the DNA TGTGCCAGCAGTCCGACAGGGCTTCGACAAGAGACCCAGTACTTC. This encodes CASSPTGLRQETQYF.

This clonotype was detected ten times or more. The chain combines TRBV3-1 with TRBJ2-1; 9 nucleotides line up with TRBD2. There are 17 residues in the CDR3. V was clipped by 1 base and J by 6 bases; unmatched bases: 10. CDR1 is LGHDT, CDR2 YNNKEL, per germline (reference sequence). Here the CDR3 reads CASSQVLRTSALNEQFF. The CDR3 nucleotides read TGTGCCAGCAGCCAAGTACTCCGGACTAGCGCTCTCAATGAGCAGTTCTTC.

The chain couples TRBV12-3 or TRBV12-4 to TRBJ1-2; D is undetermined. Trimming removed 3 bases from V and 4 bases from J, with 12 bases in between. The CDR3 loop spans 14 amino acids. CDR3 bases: TGTGCCAGCAGTTTGGATGCGGCGACCTATGGCTACACCTTC. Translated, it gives CASSLDAATYGYTF.

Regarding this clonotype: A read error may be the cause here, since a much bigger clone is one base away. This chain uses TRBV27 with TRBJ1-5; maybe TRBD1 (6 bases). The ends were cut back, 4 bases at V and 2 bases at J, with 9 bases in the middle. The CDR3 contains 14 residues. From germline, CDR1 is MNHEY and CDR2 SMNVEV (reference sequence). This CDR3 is CASSSGGRNQPQHF. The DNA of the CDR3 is TGTGCCAGCAGTTCGGGGGGCCGCAATCAGCCCCAGCATTTT.

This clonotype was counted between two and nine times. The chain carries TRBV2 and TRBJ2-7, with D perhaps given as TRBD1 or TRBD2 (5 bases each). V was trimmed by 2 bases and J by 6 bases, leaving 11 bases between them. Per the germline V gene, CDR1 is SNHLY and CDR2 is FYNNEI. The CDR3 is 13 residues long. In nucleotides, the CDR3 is TGTGCCAGCAGTGAACAGGGAGTGATCGAGCAGTACTTC. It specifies CASSEQGVIEQYF.

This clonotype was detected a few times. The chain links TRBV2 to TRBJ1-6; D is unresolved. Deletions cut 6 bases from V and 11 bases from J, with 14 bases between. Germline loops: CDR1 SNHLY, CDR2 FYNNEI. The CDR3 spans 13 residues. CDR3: CASSALQYPPLHF. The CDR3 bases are TGTGCCAGCAGCGCTTTGCAATATCCACCCCTCCACTTT.

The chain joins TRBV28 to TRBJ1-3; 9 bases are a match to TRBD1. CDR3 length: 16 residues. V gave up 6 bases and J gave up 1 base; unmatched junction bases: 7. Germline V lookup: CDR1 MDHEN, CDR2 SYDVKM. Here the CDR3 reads CASSTGGVKSGNTIYF. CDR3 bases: TGTGCCAGCAGCACAGGGGGCGTCAAGTCTGGAAACACCATATATTTT.

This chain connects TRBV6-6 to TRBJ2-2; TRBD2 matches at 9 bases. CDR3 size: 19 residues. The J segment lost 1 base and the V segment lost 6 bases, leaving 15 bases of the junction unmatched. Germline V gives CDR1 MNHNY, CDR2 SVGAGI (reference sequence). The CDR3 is CASSYRASGTRLNTGELFF. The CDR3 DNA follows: TGTGCCAGCAGCTATAGGGCTAGCGGGACTCGATTGAACACCGGGGAGCTGTTTTTT.

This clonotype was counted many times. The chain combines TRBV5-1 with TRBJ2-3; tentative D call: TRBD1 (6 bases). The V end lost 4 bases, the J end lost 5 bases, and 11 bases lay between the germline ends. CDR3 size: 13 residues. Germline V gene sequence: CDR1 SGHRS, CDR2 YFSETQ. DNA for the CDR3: TGCGCCAGCAGCGCCGGGACACAAGATACGCAGTATTTT. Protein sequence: CASSAGTQDTQYF.

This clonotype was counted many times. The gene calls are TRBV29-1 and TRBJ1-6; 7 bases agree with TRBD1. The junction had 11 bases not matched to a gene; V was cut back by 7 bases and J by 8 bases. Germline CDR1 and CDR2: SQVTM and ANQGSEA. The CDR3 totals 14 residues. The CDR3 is CSARTGGAYSPLHF. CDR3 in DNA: TGCAGCGCCCGGACAGGAGGCGCATATTCACCCCTCCACTTT.

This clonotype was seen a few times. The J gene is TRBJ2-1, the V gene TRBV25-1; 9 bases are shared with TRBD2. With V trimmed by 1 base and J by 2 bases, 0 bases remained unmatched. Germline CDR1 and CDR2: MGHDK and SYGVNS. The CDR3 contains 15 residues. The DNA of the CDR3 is TGTGCCAGCAGTGAATTAGCGGGAGCCTACAATGAGCAGTTCTTC. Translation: CASSELAGAYNEQFF.

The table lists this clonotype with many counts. The CDR3: CSAVAGGPFF. The DNA of the CDR3 is TGCAGCGCTGTAGCGGGAGGGCCGTTCTTC. V and J are TRBV29-1 and TRBJ2-1; 11 bases agree with TRBD2. V shed 7 bases and J 15 bases; nucleotides not matched to a gene: 5. This CDR3 is 10 amino acids long. CDR1 SQVTM and CDR2 ANQGSEA come from the germline V gene.

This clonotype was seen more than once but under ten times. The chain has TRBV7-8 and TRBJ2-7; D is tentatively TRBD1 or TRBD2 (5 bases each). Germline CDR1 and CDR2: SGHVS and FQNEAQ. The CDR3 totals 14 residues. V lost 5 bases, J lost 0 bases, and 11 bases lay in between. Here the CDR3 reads CASSLGRFSYEQYV. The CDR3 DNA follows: TGTGCCAGCAGCCTGGGACGGTTCTCCTACGAGCAGTACGTC.

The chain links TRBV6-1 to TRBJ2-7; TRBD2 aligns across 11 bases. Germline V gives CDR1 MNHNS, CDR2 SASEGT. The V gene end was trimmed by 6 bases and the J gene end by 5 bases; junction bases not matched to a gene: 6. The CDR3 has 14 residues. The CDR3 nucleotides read TGTGCCAGCAGGGTAGCGGGAGGGCTTGACGAGCAGTACGTC. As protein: CASRVAGGLDEQYV.

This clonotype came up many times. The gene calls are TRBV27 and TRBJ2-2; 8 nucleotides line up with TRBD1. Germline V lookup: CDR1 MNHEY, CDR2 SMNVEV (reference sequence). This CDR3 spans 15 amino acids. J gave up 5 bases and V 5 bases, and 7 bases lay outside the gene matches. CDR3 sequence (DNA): TGTGCCAGCAGTGGATGGACAGGGAAAACCGGGGAGCTGTTTTTT. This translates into CASSGWTGKTGELFF.

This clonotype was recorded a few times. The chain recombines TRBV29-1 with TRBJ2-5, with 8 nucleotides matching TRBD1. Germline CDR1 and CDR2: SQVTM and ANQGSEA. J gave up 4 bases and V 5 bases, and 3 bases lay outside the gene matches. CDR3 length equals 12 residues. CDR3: CSVIDRGETQYF. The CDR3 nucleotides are TGCAGCGTTATAGACAGGGGAGAGACCCAGTACTTC.

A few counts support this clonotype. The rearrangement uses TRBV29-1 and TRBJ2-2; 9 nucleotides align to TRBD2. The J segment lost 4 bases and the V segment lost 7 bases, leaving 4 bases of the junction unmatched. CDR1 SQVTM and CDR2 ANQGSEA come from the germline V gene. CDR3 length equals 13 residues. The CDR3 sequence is CSATSGFTGELFF. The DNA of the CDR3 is TGCAGCGCGACTAGCGGATTCACCGGGGAGCTGTTTTTT.

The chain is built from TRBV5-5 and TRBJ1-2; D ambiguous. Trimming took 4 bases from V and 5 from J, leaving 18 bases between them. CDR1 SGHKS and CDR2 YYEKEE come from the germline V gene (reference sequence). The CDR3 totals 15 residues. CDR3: CASSPALVRTYGYTF. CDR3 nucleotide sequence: TGTGCCAGCAGCCCCGCGCTGGTCCGCACATATGGCTACACCTTC.

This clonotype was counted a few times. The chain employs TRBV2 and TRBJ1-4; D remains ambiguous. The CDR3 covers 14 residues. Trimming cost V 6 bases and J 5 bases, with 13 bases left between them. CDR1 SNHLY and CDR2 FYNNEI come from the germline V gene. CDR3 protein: CASRRLAENEKLFF. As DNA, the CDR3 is TGTGCCAGCAGGAGGCTAGCGGAAAATGAAAAACTGTTTTTT.